This entry describes one T cell receptor beta chain. Antigen specificity is unknown. The data belong to a study of T cell repertoires in cytomegalovirus infection. Across the whole study: CMV epitopes in the study were HLA-C-restricted (recently identified) and HLA-B-restricted (well studied). CMV infection plus the matching HLA type was flagged by public TCR beta signatures.

Study-level points and caveats: HLA-C-restricted CMV clonotypes gave the most frequent clonotype in two of eight donors. Cumulative frequency (of public TCR beta family members) identified carriers of CMV plus the relevant HLA.

TCRdb analysed the reads with MiXCR anew, one entry per CDR3 protein. This table has about 350,000 distinct CDR3 sequences, roughly 34% appearing once. CDR3 size: 17 residues. Germline loops: CDR1 LGHNA, CDR2 YSLEER. The V gene end was trimmed by 3 bases and the J gene end by 5 bases; junction bases not matched to a gene: 9. The sample here was cultured PBMCs, taken from culture after CMV antigen stimulation. The chain links TRBV4-3 to TRBJ2-5, with 13 bases fitting TRBD2. The receptor was derived from a human donor in good health (CMV status not recorded). Some clones in this sample may be carry-over from other donors' samples. The CDR3 nucleotides are TGCGCCAGCAGCCACTCGGGACTAGCGGGAAACGGCGAGACCCAGTACTTC. Amino acids: CASSHSGLAGNGETQYF.